This T cell receptor beta chain was retrieved from a study of neurological immune-mediated disorders. Time point indicated: technical triplicate 2. cDNA synthesis was performed by 5'RACE with 10-nucleotide random UMIs. TCRdb passed the 5' RACE reads through MiXCR, listing each CDR3 protein once. The sample records roughly 61,000 distinct CDR3 sequences, around 24% being singletons. The germline CDR1 and CDR2 sequences are DFQATT and SNEGSKA (reference sequence). The CDR3 covers 14 residues. V was cut by 2 bases and J by 3 bases, with 8 bases left in between. The chain carries TRBV20-1 and TRBJ2-6; D gene ambiguous. The receptor was derived from a man in his fifties or sixties with HTLV-1-associated myelopathy (HAM/TSP). Sequences were obtained from PBMCs. As DNA, the CDR3 is TGCAGTGCTAGATTCGGAAGTGGGGCCAACGTCCTGACTTTC. It is translated as CSARFGSGANVLTF.